The clone carrying this T cell receptor beta chain appeared many times. Its specificity is not known. The data were taken from a study of T cells in Graves' hyperthyroidism and ophthalmopathy. Overall study results and limits: Most expanded thyroid clonotypes above 0.001 recurred in blood. A model of 13 V-J features distinguished ophthalmopathy from stable hyperthyroidism.

Researchers took RNA transcripts and amplified the TCR beta CDR3 regions from them. HTBI primers were used for first-round RT-PCR of the TCR CDR3. MiXCR, run by TCRdb on the multiplex PCR reads, gives a single entry per CDR3 protein. The table records fewer than 650,000 distinct CDR3 sequences, 12% to 15% of them present only once. Sequencing was done on a sample of blood. This clonotype originated in a young woman with Graves' ophthalmopathy.

The CDR3 DNA sequence: TGTGCCACCCGGGCGGGAGGCTCCTACAATGAGCAGTTCTTC. Encoded protein: CATRAGGSYNEQFF. V usage is TRBV12-3 or TRBV12-4 and J usage is TRBJ2-1, with TRBD2 identical over 8 bases. V gave up 10 bases and J gave up 0 bases; unmatched junction bases: 5. The CDR3 covers 14 residues.